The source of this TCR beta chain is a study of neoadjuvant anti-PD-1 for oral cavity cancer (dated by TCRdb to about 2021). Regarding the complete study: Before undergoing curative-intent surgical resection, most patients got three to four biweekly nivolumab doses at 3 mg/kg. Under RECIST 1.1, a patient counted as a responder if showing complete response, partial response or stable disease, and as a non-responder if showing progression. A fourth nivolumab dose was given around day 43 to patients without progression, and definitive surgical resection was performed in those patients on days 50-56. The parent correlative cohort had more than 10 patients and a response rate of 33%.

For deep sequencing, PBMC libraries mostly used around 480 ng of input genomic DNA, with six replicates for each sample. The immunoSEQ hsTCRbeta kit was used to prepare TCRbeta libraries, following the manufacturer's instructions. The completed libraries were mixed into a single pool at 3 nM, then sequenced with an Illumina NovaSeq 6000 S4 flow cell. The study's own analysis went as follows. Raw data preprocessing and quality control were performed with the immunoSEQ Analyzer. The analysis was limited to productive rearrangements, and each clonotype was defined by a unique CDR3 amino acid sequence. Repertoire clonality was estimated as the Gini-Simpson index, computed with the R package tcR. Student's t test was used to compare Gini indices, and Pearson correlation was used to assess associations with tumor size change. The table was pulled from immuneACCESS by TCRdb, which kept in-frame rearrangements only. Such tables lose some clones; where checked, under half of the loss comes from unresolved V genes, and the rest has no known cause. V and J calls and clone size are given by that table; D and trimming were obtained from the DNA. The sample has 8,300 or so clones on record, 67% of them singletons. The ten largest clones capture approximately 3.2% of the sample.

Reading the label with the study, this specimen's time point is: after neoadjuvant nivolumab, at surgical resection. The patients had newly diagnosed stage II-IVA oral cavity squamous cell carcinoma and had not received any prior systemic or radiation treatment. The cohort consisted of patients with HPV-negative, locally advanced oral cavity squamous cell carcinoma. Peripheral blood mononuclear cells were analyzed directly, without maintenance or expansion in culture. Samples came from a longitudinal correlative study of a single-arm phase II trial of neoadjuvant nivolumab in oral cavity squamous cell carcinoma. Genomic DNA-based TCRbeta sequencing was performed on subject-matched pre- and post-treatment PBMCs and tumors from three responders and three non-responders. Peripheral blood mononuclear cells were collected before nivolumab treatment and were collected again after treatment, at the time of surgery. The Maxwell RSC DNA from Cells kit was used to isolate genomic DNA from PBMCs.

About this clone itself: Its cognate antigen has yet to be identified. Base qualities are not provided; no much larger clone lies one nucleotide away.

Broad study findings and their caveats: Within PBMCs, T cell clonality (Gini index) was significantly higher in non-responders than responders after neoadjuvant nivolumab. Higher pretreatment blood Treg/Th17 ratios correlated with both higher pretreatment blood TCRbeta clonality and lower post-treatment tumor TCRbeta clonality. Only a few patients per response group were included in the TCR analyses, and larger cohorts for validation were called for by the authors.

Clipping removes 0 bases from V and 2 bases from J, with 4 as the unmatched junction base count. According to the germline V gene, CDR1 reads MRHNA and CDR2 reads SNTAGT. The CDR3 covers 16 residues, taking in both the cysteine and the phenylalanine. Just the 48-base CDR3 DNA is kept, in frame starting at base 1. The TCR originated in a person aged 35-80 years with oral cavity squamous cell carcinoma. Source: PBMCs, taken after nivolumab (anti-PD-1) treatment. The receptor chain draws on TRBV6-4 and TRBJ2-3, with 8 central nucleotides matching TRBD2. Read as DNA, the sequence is TGTGCCAGCAGTGACTCGGCGGGGGGCTCCACAGATACGCAGTATTTT. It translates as CASSDSAGGSTDTQYF.